The T cell receptor beta chain under discussion was sequenced for a study of blood T cell repertoires in COVID-19. The authors' processing: Estimation of nucleated cell counts relied on the amplification of reference gene primers. Libraries were prepared by immunoSEQ multiplex PCR; TCRdb keeps only in-frame clonotypes and omits some of them. The DNA was the basis for D and trimming; V, J and clone size are from that table. The sample lists about 240,000 clones, approximately 85% occurring once. The ends were cut back, 5 bases at V and 3 bases at J, with 7 bases in the middle. The CDR3 sequence is 12 residues long. The germline V gene encodes CDR1 SGHDN and CDR2 FVKESK.

The sequence was obtained from a man aged 50-59 years with acute or convalescent COVID-19. The material sequenced was peripheral blood. The gene calls are TRBV14 and TRBJ2-5; the D is unclear. The CDR3 region is CASSKHEETQYF. CDR3 bases: TGTGCCAGCAGCAAACATGAAGAGACCCAGTACTTC.